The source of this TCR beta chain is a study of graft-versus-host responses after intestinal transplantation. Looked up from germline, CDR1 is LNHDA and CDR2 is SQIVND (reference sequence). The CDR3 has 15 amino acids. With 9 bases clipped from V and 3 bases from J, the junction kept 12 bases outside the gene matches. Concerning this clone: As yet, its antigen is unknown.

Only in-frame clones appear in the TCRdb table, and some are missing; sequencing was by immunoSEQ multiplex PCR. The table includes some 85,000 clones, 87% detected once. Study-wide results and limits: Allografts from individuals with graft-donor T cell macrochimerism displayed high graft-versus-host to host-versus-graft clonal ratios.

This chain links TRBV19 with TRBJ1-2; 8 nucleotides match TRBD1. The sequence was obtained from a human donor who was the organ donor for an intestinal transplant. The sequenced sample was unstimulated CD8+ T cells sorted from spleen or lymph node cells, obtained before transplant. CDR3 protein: CASSFRTGYYYGYTF. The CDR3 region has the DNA TGTGCCAGCTCCTTCCGGACAGGGTATTACTATGGCTACACCTTC.